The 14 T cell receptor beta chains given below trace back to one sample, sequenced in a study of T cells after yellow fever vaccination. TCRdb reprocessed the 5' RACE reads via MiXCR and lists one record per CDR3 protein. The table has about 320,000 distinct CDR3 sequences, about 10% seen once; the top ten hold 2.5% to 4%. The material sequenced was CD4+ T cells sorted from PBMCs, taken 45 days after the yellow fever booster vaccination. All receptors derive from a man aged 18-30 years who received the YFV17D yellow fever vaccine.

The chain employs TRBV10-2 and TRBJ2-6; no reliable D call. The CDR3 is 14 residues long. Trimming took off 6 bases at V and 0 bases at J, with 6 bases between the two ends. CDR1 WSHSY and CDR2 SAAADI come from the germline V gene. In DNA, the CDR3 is TGCGCCAGCAGACAGACCTCTGGGGCCAACGTCCTGACTTTC. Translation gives CASRQTSGANVLTF.

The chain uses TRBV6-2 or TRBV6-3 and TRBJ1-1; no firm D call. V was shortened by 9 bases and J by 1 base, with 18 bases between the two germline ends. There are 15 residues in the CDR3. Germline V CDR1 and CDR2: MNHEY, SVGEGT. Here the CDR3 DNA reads TGTGCCAGTCAATACCCCCCCCCAGGGAACACTGAAGCTTTCTTT. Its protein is CASQYPPPGNTEAFF.

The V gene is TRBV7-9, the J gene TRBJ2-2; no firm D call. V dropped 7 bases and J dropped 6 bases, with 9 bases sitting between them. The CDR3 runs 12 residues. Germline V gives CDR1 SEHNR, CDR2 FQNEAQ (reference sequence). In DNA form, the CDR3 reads TGTGCCAGCACCTCCGTTCCCGGGGAGCTGTTTTTT. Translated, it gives CASTSVPGELFF.

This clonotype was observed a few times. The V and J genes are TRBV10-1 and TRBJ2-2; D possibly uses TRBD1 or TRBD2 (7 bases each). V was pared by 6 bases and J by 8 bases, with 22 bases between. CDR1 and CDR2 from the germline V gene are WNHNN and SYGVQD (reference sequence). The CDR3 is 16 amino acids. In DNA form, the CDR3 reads TGCGCCAGCAGCGGCCGCCGGGACAGCGGGACAGGGGAGCTGTTTTTT. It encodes CASSGRRDSGTGELFF.

The CDR3 coding sequence is TGTGCCAGCAGTTCTAATCAGGGGGCTAGCAATCAGCCCCAGCATTTT. Translated, it gives CASSSNQGASNQPQHF. This chain joins TRBV12-3 or TRBV12-4 and TRBJ1-5, with 8 bases fitting TRBD1. With 4 bases clipped from V and 0 bases from J, the junction kept 5 bases outside the gene matches. The CDR3 consists of 16 residues.

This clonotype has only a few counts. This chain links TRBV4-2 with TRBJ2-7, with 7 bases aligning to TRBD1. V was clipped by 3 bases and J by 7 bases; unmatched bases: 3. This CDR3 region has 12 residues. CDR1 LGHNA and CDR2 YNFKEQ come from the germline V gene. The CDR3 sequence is CASSHDRVEQYF. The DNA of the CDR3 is TGTGCCAGCAGCCATGACAGGGTGGAGCAGTACTTC.

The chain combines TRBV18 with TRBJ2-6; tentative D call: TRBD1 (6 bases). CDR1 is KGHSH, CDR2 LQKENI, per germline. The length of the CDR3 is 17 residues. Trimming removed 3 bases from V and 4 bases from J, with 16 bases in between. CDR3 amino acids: CASSPKTGTPGANVLTF. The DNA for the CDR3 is TGTGCCAGCTCACCTAAGACAGGAACACCGGGGGCCAACGTCCTGACTTTC. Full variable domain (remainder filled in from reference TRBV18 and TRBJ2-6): NAGVMQNPRHLVRRRGQEARLRCSPMKGHSHVYWYRQLPEEGLKFMVYLQKENIIDESGMPKERFSAEFPKEGPSILRIQQVVRGDSAAYFCASSPKTGTPGANVLTFGAGSRLTVL.

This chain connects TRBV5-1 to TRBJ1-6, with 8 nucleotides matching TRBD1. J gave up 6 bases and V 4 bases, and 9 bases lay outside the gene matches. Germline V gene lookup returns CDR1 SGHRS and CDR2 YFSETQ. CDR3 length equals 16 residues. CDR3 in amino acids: CASSPGQGPFNSPLHF. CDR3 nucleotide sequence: TGCGCCAGCAGCCCAGGACAGGGTCCCTTTAATTCACCCCTCCACTTT.

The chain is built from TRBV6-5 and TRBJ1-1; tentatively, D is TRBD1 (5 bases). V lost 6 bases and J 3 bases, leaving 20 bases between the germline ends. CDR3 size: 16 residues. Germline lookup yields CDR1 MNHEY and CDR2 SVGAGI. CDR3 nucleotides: TGTGCCAGCAGAAGGACGGGCCGCGGGGGAGACACTGAAGCTTTCTTT. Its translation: CASRRTGRGGDTEAFF.

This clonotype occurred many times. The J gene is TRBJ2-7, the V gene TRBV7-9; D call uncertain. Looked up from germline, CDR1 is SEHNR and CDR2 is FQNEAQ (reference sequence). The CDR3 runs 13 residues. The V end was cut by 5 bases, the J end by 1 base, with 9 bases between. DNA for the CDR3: TGTGCCAGCAGCCGAGGACGGTCCTACGAGCAGTACGTC. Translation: CASSRGRSYEQYV.

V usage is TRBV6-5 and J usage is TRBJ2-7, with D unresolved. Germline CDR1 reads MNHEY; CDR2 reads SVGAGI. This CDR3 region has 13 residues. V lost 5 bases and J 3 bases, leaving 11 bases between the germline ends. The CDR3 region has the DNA TGTGCCAGCAGTACCCTAACGGGCTACGAGCAGTACTTC. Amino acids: CASSTLTGYEQYF.

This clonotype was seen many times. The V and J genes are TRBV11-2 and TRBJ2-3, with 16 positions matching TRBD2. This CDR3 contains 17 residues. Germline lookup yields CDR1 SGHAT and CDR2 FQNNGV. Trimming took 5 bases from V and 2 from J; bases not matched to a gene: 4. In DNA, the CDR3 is TGTGCCAGCAGCCCCGGGACTAGCGGGGGGGCCACAGATACGCAGTATTTT. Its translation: CASSPGTSGGATDTQYF.

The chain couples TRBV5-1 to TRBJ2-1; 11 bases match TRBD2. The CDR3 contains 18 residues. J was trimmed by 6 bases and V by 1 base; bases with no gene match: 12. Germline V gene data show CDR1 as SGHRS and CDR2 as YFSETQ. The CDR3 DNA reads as TGCGCCAGCAGCTTGTCGGCTAGCGGGGGGCCCGGGGCCAATGAGCAGTTCTTC. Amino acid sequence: CASSLSASGGPGANEQFF.

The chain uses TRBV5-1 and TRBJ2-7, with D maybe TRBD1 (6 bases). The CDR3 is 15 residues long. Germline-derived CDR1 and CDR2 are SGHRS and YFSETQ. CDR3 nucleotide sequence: TGCGCCAGCAGCTTGGGACAGGCAACCTCCTTCGAGCAGTACGTC. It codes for CASSLGQATSFEQYV.